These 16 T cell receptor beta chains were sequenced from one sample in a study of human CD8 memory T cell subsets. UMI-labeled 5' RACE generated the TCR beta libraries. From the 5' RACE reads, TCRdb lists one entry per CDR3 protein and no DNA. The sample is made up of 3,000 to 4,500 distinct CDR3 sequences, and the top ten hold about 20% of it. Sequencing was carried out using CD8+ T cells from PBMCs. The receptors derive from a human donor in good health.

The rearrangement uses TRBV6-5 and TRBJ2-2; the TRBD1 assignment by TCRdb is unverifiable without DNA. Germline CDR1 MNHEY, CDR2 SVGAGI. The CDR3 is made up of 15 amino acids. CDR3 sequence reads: CASSPVPRDTGELFF.

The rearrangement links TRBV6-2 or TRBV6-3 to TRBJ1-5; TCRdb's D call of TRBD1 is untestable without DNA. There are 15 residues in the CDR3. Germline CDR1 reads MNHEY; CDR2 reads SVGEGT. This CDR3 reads CASSWTGGGNQPQHF.

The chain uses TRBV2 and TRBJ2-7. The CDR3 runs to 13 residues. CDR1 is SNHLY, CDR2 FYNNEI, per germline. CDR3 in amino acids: CASSVDGNYEQYF.

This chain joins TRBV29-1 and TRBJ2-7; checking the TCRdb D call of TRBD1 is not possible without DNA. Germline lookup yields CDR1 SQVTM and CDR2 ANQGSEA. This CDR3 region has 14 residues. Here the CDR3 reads CSVEAGDGSYEQYF.

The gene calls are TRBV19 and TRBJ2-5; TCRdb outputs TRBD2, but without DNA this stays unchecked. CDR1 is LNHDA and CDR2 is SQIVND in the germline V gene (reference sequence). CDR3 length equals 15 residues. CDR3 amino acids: CASSTDGRAQETQYF.

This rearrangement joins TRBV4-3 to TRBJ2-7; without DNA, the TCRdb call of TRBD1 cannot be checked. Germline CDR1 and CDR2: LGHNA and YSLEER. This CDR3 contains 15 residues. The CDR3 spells CASSQDRGPGYEQYF.

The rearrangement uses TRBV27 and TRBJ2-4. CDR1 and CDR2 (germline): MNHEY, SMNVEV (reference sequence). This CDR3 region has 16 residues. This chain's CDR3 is CASSLTGFKAKNIQYF.

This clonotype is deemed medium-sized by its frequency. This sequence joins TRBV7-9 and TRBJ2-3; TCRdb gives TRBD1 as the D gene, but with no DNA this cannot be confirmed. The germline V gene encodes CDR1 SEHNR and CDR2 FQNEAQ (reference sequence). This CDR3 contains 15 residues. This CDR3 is CASQRGGASTDTQYF.

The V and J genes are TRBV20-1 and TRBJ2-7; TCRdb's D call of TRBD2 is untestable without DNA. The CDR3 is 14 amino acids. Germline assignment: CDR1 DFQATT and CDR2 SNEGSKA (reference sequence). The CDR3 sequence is CSARAREGPYEQYF.

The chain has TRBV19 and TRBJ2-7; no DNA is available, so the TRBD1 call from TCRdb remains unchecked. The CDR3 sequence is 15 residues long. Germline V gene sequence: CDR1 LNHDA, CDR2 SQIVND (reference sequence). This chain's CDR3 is CASSIAPDGYYEQYF.

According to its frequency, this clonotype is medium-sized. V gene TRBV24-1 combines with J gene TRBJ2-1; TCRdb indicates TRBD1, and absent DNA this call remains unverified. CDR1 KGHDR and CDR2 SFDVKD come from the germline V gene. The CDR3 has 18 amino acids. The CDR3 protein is CATSDPRFRTLRDNEQFF.

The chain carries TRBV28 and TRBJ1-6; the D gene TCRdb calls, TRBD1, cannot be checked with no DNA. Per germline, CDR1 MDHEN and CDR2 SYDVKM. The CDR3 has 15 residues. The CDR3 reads CASNVAGSYNSPLHF.

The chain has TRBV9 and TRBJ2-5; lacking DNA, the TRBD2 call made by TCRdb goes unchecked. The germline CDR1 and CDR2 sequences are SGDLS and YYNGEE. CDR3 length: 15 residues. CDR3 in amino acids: CASSVVSGSPETQYF. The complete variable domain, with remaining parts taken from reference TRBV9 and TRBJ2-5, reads DSGVTQTPKHLITATGQRVTLRCSPRSGDLSVYWYQQSLDQGLQFLIQYYNGEERAKGNILERFSAQQFPDLHSELNLSSLELGDSALYFCASSVVSGSPETQYFGPGTRLLVL.

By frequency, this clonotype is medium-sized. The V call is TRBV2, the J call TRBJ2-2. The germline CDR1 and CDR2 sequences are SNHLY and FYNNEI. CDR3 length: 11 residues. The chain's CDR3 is CASSGTGELFF.

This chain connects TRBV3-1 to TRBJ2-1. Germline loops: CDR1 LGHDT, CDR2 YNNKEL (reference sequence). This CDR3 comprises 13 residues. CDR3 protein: CASSQYLHNEQFF.

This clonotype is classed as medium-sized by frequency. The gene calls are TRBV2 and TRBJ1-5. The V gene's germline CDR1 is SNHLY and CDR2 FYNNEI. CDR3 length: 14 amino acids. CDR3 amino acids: CASSGRDSNQPQHF.